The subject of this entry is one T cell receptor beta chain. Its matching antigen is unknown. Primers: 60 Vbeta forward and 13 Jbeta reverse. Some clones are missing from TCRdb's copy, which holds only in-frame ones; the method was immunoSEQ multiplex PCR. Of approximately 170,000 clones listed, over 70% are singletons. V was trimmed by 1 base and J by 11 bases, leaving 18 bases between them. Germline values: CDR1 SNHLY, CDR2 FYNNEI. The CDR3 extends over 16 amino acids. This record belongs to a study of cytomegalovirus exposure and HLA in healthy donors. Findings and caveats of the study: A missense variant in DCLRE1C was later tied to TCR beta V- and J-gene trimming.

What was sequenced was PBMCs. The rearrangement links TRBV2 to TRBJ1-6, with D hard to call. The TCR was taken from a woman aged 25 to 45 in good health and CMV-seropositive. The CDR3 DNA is TGTGCCAGCAGTGAAGAAGGCGGTGAGACGGGGACACCCCTCCACTTT. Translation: CASSEEGGETGTPLHF.